This paragraph reports one TCR beta chain. Libraries were prepared by immunoSEQ multiplex PCR; TCRdb keeps only in-frame clonotypes and omits some of them. This table has 50,000 to 65,000 clones, around 90% appearing once. The CDR3 is 15 amino acids. Trimming took off 4 bases at V and 2 bases at J, with 15 bases between the two ends. Germline values: CDR1 SGDLS, CDR2 YYNGEE. The data were obtained in a study of OX40 agonist ivuxolimab in advanced cancers. Whole-study context: Patients received intravenous ivuxolimab every 2 weeks at 0.01 to 10 mg/kg. Of the participants, approximately 44% had some prior anti-PD-1, anti-PD-L1 or anti-CTLA-4 therapy, which was allowed.

Autoimmune disease history or systemic immunosuppression barred patients. This TCR came from an adult with an advanced solid tumor such as melanoma, head and neck, liver or kidney cancer. V is TRBV9 and J is TRBJ1-1; TRBD1 might be the D (5 bases). The sequencing here drew on CD4+ or CD8+ T cells sorted from blood, taken in a trial of the OX40 agonist ivuxolimab. The CDR3 DNA reads as TGTGCCAGCAGCCCCAGACAGACTTACAACACTGAAGCTTTCTTT. Translating gives CASSPRQTYNTEAFF.